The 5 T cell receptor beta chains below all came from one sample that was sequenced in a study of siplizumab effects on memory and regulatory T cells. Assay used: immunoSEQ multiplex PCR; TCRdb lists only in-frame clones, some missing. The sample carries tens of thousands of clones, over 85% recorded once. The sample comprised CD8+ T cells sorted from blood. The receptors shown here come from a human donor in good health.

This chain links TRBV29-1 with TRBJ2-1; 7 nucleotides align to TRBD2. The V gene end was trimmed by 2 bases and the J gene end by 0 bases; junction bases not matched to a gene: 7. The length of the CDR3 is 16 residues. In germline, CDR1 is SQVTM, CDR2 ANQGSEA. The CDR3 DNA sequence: TGCAGCGTTGAACTAGCGGAAACTGTCTCCTACAATGAGCAGTTCTTC. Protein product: CSVELAETVSYNEQFF.

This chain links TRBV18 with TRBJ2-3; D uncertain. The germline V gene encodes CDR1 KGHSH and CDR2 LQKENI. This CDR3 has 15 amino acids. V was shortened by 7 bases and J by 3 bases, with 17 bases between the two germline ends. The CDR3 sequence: CASLPGSRATDTQYF. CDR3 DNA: TGTGCCAGCTTGCCCGGGTCCCGGGCGACAGATACGCAGTATTTT.

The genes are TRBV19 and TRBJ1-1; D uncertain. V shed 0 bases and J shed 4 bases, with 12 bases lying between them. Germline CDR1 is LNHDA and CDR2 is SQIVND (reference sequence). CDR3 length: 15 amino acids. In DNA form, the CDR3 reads TGTGCCAGTAGTATAGATCTCCGAGGGCTCACTGAAGCTTTCTTT. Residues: CASSIDLRGLTEAFF.

The CDR3 reads CASSSNRLAGGEETQYF. In DNA, the CDR3 is TGTGCCAGCAGCTCCAACCGACTAGCGGGAGGCGAAGAGACCCAGTACTTC. V usage is TRBV9 and J usage is TRBJ2-5, with 13 bases identical to TRBD2. With V trimmed by 4 bases and J by 3 bases, 9 bases remained unmatched. This CDR3 spans 17 amino acids. Germline V gene lookup returns CDR1 SGDLS and CDR2 YYNGEE.

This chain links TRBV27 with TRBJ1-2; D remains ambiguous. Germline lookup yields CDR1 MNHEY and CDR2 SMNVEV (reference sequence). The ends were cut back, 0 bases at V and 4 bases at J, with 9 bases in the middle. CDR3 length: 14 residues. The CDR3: CASSLSGPSYGYTF. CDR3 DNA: TGTGCCAGCAGTTTATCGGGCCCCAGCTATGGCTACACCTTC.